This TCR beta chain is drawn from a study of T cells after posttransplantation cyclophosphamide. The CDR3 covers 15 residues. The germline gives CDR1 SGDLS, CDR2 YYNGEE. Trimming cost V 0 bases and J 2 bases; bases outside gene matches: 1. Measured with immunoSEQ multiplex PCR; TCRdb has only the in-frame clones, and not every one. This sample carries 9,000 to 15,000 clones, about 80% of them seen once, and the ten largest clones take under 4.5%. Control samples came 1 year after myeloablative marrow transplants with methotrexate plus calcineurin inhibitor. The sample holds a few counts of this clone.

The chain joins TRBV9 to TRBJ2-1; 8 bases map to TRBD1. This specimen was PBMCs, taken 350 to 400 days after allogeneic stem cell transplant with calcineurin inhibitor and methotrexate. This clonotype originated in a male patient in his thirties who received an allogeneic stem cell transplant from an unrelated donor, was CMV-positive, and had acute GVHD only. Some T cells may have originated in the graft donor. The CDR3: CASSVEGQAYNEQFF. In DNA form, the CDR3 reads TGTGCCAGCAGCGTAGAGGGACAGGCCTACAATGAGCAGTTCTTC.